The text below deals with one TCR beta chain. Naive-designated CD8 cells lacked CD45RO, were positively enriched for CCR7, and omitted terminally differentiated effector memory CD45RA+ cells. This sample was taken from a study of shared clonotypes between healthy human individuals. Study-level information: A couple of women and a few men aged 18 to 49 served as donors.

Sequencing used immunoSEQ multiplex PCR; TCRdb keeps in-frame clones, though not all of them. The sample holds about 580,000 clones, 98% seen once. The clonotype was recovered from a man aged 30 to 39 in good health. Sequenced material: naive CD8+ T cells sorted from blood.

The DNA for the CDR3 is TGTGCCAGCAGCCTTCTATCGGGACCAGACTACGAGCAGTACTTC. As protein: CASSLLSGPDYEQYF. This chain joins TRBV7-8 and TRBJ2-7; perhaps D is TRBD1 or TRBD2 (5 bases each). Trimming took off 5 bases at V and 3 bases at J, with 17 bases between the two ends. The CDR3 extends over 15 amino acids. Germline CDR1 SGHVS, CDR2 FQNEAQ. The full variable domain, completed using reference TRBV7-8 and TRBJ2-7, is GAGVSQSPRYKVAKRGQDVALRCDPISGHVSLFWYQQALGQGPEFLTYFQNEAQLDKSGLPSDRFFAERPEGSVSTLKIQRTQQEDSAVYLCASSLLSGPDYEQYFGPGTRLTVT.